This T cell receptor beta chain was profiled in a study of CD8+CD57+ T cells in acquired aplastic anemia. About the study: Sorted CD4+ and CD8+ cell DNA averaged around 3.5 ug. The average read count for CD4+ cells in healthy donors was roughly 10 million. Study outcomes and limitations: Patients and controls had CD8+ Simpson's diversity values that were not significantly distinct. Some 29 shared CD8+ CDR3s appeared highly expressed within patients' immunodominant clones.

This clonotype was seen ten or more times. The antigen is unknown. The use of genomic DNA as template underpinned the TCR beta VDJ and CDR3 profiling. TCRdb redid the calling of the reads with MiXCR, one entry per CDR3 protein. Here the sample spans about 70,000 distinct CDR3 sequences, around half being singletons. The receptor comes from a human donor in good health, serving as a control. Specimen: sorted CD4+, CD8+, or CD8+CD57+ T cells (not recorded which) from PBMCs.

As DNA, the CDR3 is TGTGCCAGCAGCGTATCGGGCCCAAGGGACTTTGCTTACGATACGCAGTATTTT. Encoded protein: CASSVSGPRDFAYDTQYF. V and J are TRBV9 and TRBJ2-3; the D gene is possibly TRBD2 (6 bases). Trimming took off 1 base at V and 6 bases at J, with 24 bases between the two ends. The germline CDR1 and CDR2 sequences are SGDLS and YYNGEE. This CDR3 comprises 18 residues. The whole variable domain, remainder taken from reference TRBV9 and TRBJ2-3, is DSGVTQTPKHLITATGQRVTLRCSPRSGDLSVYWYQQSLDQGLQFLIQYYNGEERAKGNILERFSAQQFPDLHSELNLSSLELGDSALYFCASSVSGPRDFAYDTQYFGPGTRLTVL.